This TCR beta chain was identified in a study of blood T cell repertoires in COVID-19. Original processing methods: By means of reference gene primer amplification, nucleated cell counts were estimated. Using immunoSEQ multiplex PCR, the repertoire was profiled, and TCRdb retains in-frame clones only, with some absent. V and J calls plus clone size are reproduced from that table; the DNA served to infer D and trimming. The sample shows roughly 230,000 clones, 80% to 95% of them seen only once. Followed over time, Seattle patients had been enrolled while infection was active. V trimming: 6 bases; J trimming: 4 bases; junction bases outside the gene matches: 5. CDR1 and CDR2 from the germline V gene are SGHDT and YYEEEE. The CDR3 is 13 amino acids.

This sequence originates from a man aged 25 to 40 with COVID-19, enrolled during active disease. Material: peripheral blood. This sequence joins TRBV5-6 and TRBJ2-7; TRBD1 agrees at 9 bases. This CDR3 reads CASTVGTGYEQYF. Written as DNA, the CDR3 is TGTGCCAGCACCGTCGGGACAGGGTACGAGCAGTACTTC. The whole variable domain, filled in from reference TRBV5-6 and TRBJ2-7, reads DAGVTQSPTHLIKTRGQQVTLRCSPKSGHDTVSWYQQALGQGPQFIFQYYEEEERQRGNFPDRFSGHQFPNYSSELNVNALLLGDSALYLCASTVGTGYEQYFGPGTRLTVT.